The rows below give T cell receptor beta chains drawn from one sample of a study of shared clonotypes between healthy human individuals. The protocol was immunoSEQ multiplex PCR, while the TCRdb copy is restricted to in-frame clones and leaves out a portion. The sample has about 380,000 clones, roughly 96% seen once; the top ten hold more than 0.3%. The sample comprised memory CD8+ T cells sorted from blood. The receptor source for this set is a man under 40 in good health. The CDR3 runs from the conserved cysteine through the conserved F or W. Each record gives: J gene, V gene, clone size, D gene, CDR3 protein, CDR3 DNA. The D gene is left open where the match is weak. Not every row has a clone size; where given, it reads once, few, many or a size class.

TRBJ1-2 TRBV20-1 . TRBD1 CSARTQGGYTF TGCAGTGCTAGGACACAGGGGGGCTACACCTTC
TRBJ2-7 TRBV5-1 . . CASREDRGGDSPYEQYF TGCGCCAGCAGAGAGGATAGAGGCGGAGACAGCCCCTACGAGCAGTACTTC
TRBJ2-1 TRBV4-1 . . CASSLPGLYNEQFF TGCGCCAGCAGCCTCCCGGGACTCTACAATGAGCAGTTCTTC
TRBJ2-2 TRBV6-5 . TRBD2 CASSYTLAGGPGELFF TGTGCCAGCAGTTACACACTAGCGGGAGGGCCCGGGGAGCTGTTTTTT
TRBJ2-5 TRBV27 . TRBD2 CASRQREQETQYF TGTGCCAGCAGGCAGCGGGAGCAAGAGACCCAGTACTTC
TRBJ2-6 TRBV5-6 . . CASSLWLGGGLSGANVLTF TGTGCCAGCAGCTTGTGGCTGGGAGGGGGACTCTCTGGGGCCAACGTCCTGACTTTC
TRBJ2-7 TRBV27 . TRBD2 CASSMTSGRSPEQYF TGTGCCAGCAGTATGACTAGCGGGAGAAGTCCCGAGCAGTACTTC
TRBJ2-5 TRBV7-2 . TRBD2 CASSPGLAGGPYGETQYF TGTGCCAGCAGCCCGGGACTAGCGGGAGGGCCGTATGGGGAGACCCAGTACTTC
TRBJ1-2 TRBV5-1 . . CASSAGQGIYYGYTF TGCGCCAGCAGCGCGGGTCAGGGGATTTACTATGGCTACACCTTC
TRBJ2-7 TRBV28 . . CATQGPYEQYF TGTGCCACCCAGGGTCCCTACGAGCAGTACTTC
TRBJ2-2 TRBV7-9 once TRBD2 CASSLSASGNTGELFF TGTGCCAGCAGCTTATCCGCTAGCGGGAACACCGGGGAGCTGTTTTTT
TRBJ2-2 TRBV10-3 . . CAISISHPTNTGELFF TGTGCCATCAGTATTTCGCACCCGACGAACACCGGGGAGCTGTTTTTT
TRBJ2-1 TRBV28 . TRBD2 CATLKGTSGRNEQFF TGTGCCACACTGAAGGGGACTAGCGGGAGAAATGAGCAGTTCTTC
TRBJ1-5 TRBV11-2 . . CASSLDALARQPQHF TGTGCCAGCAGCTTAGATGCCCTCGCCCGTCAGCCCCAGCATTTT
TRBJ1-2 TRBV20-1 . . CSARQNYGYTF TGCAGTGCTAGACAGAACTATGGCTACACCTTC
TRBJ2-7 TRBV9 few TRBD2 CASSRSGISYEQYF TGTGCCAGCAGCCGTAGCGGGATCTCCTACGAGCAGTACTTC
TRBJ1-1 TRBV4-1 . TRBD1 CASSQDRQGEGEAFF TGCGCCAGCAGCCAAGATAGACAGGGGGAGGGTGAAGCTTTCTTT